The rows below give T cell receptor beta chains drawn from one sample of a study of blood T cells in healthy people across ages. TCRdb called the 5' RACE reads again in MiXCR, with one record for every CDR3 protein. The sample has roughly 1,300,000 distinct CDR3 sequences, approximately 60% seen once. Sequencing used blood. Receptor source: a man aged 18-30 years in good health. Both conserved end residues are part of each CDR3. Fields, in order: J gene, clone size, D gene, V gene, CDR3 protein, CDR3 DNA. A D gene is named only where the DNA matches it firmly. Expanded clones are given a class, and other clones once, few, many or no size at all.

TRBJ2-1 | - | TRBD2 | TRBV20-1 | CSARGRSGSLHEQFF | TGCAGTGCTAGAGGGAGGAGCGGGAGTCTGCATGAGCAGTTCTTC
TRBJ2-7 | - | TRBD2 | TRBV10-3 | CAIREGVTSGEQYF | TGTGCCATCAGGGAGGGGGTGACTAGCGGCGAGCAGTACTTC
TRBJ1-2 | - | - | TRBV6-6 | CASRTSGRVGGYTF | TGTGCCAGCAGAACCTCAGGGAGAGTGGGCGGCTACACCTTC
TRBJ2-1 | - | TRBD2 | TRBV6-5 | CASSYGTNAYNEQFF | TGTGCCAGCAGTTATGGGACTAACGCCTACAATGAGCAGTTCTTC
TRBJ2-1 | - | TRBD2 | TRBV4-1 | CASSQAGTLAGGNNEQFF | TGCGCCAGCAGCCAAGCCGGGACTCTAGCGGGAGGTAACAATGAGCAGTTCTTC
TRBJ1-6 | - | - | TRBV11-2 | CASSWEAGYNSPHHF | TGTGCCAGCAGCTGGGAGGCAGGGTATAATTCACCCCACCACTTT
TRBJ1-5 | - | TRBD1 | TRBV4-1 | CASSHTGGDQPQHF | TGCGCCAGCAGTCATACAGGGGGCGATCAGCCCCAGCATTTT
TRBJ1-2 | - | - | TRBV28 | CASRPPGGYYGYTF | TGTGCCAGCAGACCCCCCGGGGGGTACTATGGCTACACCTTC
TRBJ2-1 | - | TRBD2 | TRBV19 | CASNEREMSEQFF | TGTGCCAGTAACGAGCGGGAGATGAGTGAGCAGTTCTTC
TRBJ2-7 | - | TRBD1 | TRBV13 | CASTSTGQGLYEQYF | TGTGCCAGCACCTCTACCGGACAGGGGCTCTACGAGCAGTACTTC
TRBJ1-2 | - | TRBD1 | TRBV2 | CASSEWDRKDGYTF | TGTGCCAGCAGTGAGTGGGACAGGAAAGATGGCTACACCTTC
TRBJ1-2 | once | - | TRBV7-9 | CASSLGDVVGYTF | TGTGCCAGCAGCTTAGGTGACGTGGTAGGCTACACCTTC
TRBJ2-7 | - | - | TRBV20-1 | CSAHGGGTAAYEQYF | TGCAGTGCTCACGGGGGGGGGACAGCTGCTTACGAGCAGTACTTC
TRBJ1-2 | - | - | TRBV6-1 | CASSERGSNYGYTF | TGTGCCAGCAGTGAAAGGGGGAGTAACTATGGCTACACCTTC
TRBJ2-6 | - | - | TRBV20-1 | CSRLPQDRQESGSGANVLTF | TGCAGTCGCCTTCCCCAAGACCGACAGGAATCGGGCTCTGGGGCCAACGTCCTGACTTTC
TRBJ2-1 | few | - | TRBV27 | CASSLYSQPRANEQFF | TGTGCCAGCAGTTTATATAGCCAACCGAGGGCTAATGAGCAGTTCTTC
TRBJ1-4 | - | - | TRBV28 | CASSPRTYATNEKLFF | TGTGCCAGCAGTCCTCGGACGTATGCAACTAATGAAAAACTGTTTTTT
TRBJ2-5 | - | TRBD1 | TRBV5-4 | CASTTGTGTQETQYF | TGTGCCAGCACCACCGGGACAGGAACTCAAGAGACCCAGTACTTC
TRBJ1-1 | once | - | TRBV5-1 | CASSQGLSTEAFF | TGCGCCAGCTCACAGGGTTTGTCCACTGAAGCTTTCTTT
TRBJ2-1 | - | - | TRBV4-2 | CASSQAPGPKIYNEQFF | TGTGCCAGCAGCCAAGCGCCCGGGCCTAAGATCTACAATGAGCAGTTCTTC
TRBJ1-4 | - | TRBD1 | TRBV4-3 | CASSQTGVSGDEKLFF | TGCGCCAGCAGCCAAACAGGGGTGTCAGGGGATGAAAAACTGTTTTTT
TRBJ1-6 | - | - | TRBV2 | CASSEKTGSPLHF | TGTGCCAGCAGTGAAAAGACGGGATCACCCCTCCACTTT
TRBJ2-3 | once | TRBD1 | TRBV7-2 | CASDRENTDTQYF | TGTGCCAGCGACAGGGAGAACACAGATACGCAGTATTTT
TRBJ2-6 | - | - | TRBV29-1 | CSVEGDSGVNVPTF | TGCAGCGTTGAAGGTGACTCTGGGGTCAACGTCCCGACTTTC
TRBJ1-4 | - | - | TRBV4-3 | CASSVQGQGEKLFF | TGCGCCAGCAGCGTACAGGGCCAGGGAGAAAAACTGTTTTTT
TRBJ2-1 | - | - | TRBV7-9 | CASSLSLNPGSNEQFF | TGTGCCAGCAGCTTATCGTTGAATCCAGGGTCGAATGAGCAGTTCTTC
TRBJ2-7 | - | - | TRBV20-1 | CSARDGLRWEQYF | TGCAGTGCTAGAGATGGACTTCGGTGGGAGCAGTACTTC
TRBJ2-7 | few | TRBD1 | TRBV6-2/TRBV6-3 | CASSMTGPLSYEQYF | TGTGCCAGCTCTATGACAGGGCCTCTCTCCTACGAGCAGTACTTC
TRBJ2-5 | - | - | TRBV7-7 | CASSLGTSGGANQETQYF | TGTGCTAGCAGCTTAGGGACTTCAGGCGGGGCGAACCAAGAGACCCAGTACTTC